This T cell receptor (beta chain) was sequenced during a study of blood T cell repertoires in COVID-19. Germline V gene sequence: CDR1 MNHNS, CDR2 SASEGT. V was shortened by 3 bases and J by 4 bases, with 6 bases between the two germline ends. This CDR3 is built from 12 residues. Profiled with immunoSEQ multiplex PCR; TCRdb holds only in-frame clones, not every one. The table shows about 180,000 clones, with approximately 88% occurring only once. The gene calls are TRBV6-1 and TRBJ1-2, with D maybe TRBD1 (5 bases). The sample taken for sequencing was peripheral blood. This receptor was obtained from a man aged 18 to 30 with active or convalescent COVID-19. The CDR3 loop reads CASSDRVYGYTF. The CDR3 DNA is TGTGCCAGCAGTGACAGGGTCTATGGCTACACCTTC.